This TCR beta chain appears in the sequencing data of a study of blood T cell repertoires in COVID-19. Study-wide context: Samples taken during acute and convalescent COVID-19 were collected in the United States, Italy and Spain.

Assignments of participants to cohorts depended upon their own reported clinical history. Germline V gives CDR1 LNHDA, CDR2 SQIVND (reference sequence). The CDR3 extends over 13 amino acids. V lost 5 bases to trimming and J lost 5 bases; unmatched junction nucleotides: 1. Method: immunoSEQ multiplex PCR; TCRdb's copy keeps in-frame clones and lacks some. The table has 430,000 or so clones, 88% seen once. The V call is TRBV19, the J call TRBJ2-7; TRBD2 matches 12 bases. This sequence was found in a young woman who had been exposed to COVID-19. Sequencing was carried out using PBMCs or T cells enriched from blood (not recorded which). CDR3: CASSGLAGNEQYF. The CDR3 DNA follows: TGTGCCAGTAGTGGACTAGCGGGAAACGAGCAGTACTTC.